These 28 T cell receptor beta chains came from one sample sequenced in a study of T cell responses to AZD1222 COVID-19 vaccine. Libraries were prepared by immunoSEQ multiplex PCR; TCRdb keeps only in-frame clonotypes and omits some of them. The data contain more than 80,000 clones, more than 80% of them singletons. The input for sequencing was peripheral blood, taken 28 days after the second AZD1222 dose. The receptors derive from an adult who received the AZD1222 COVID-19 vaccine.

This sequence joins TRBV5-6 and TRBJ2-2, with D hard to call. In germline, CDR1 is SGHDT, CDR2 YYEEEE. The CDR3 extends over 14 amino acids. Trimming pared 0 bases from V and 6 bases from J, leaving 9 bases between. In DNA, the CDR3 is TGTGCCAGCAGCTTGGCTGGCTCGGCCGGGGAGCTGTTTTTT. This gives the protein CASSLAGSAGELFF. Complete variable domain (other parts from reference TRBV5-6 and TRBJ2-2): DAGVTQSPTHLIKTRGQQVTLRCSPKSGHDTVSWYQQALGQGPQFIFQYYEEEERQRGNFPDRFSGHQFPNYSSELNVNALLLGDSALYLCASSLAGSAGELFFGEGSRLTVL.

The rearrangement links TRBV2 to TRBJ1-3, with TRBD1 identical over 7 bases. Trimming removed 6 bases from V and 0 bases from J; junction bases left unmatched: 2. This CDR3 has 14 residues. The germline gives CDR1 SNHLY, CDR2 FYNNEI. CDR3 nucleotide sequence: TGTGCCAGCAGATGGGACAGCTCTGGAAACACCATATATTTT. Its protein product is CASRWDSSGNTIYF.

The chain combines TRBV12-3 or TRBV12-4 with TRBJ2-7; D unclear. V shed 5 bases and J shed 8 bases, with 13 bases lying between them. The CDR3 contains 12 residues. CDR3 region: CASSLRFLQQYF. Here the CDR3 DNA reads TGTGCCAGCAGTCTCAGGTTTCTCCAGCAGTACTTC.

The chain recombines TRBV5-1 with TRBJ2-7; D unclear. The germline V and J ends were trimmed by 5 bases and 0 bases, with 12 bases remaining between them. CDR1 and CDR2 from the germline V gene are SGHRS and YFSETQ. This CDR3 has 14 residues. This CDR3 is CASRSPDTSYEQYF. Here the CDR3 DNA reads TGCGCCAGCAGGTCCCCAGACACCTCCTACGAGCAGTACTTC.

The chain is built from TRBV10-3 and TRBJ2-1; TRBD2 might be the D (5 bases). Germline values: CDR1 ENHRY, CDR2 SYGVKD. V lost 3 bases to trimming and J lost 0 bases, with 9 bases between them. The CDR3 runs to 15 residues. The CDR3 reads CAISDAGTSYNEQFF. The DNA for the CDR3 is TGTGCCATCAGTGACGCGGGTACCTCCTACAATGAGCAGTTCTTC.

This chain joins TRBV7-6 and TRBJ2-2; 7 nucleotides align to TRBD2. V shed 1 base and J 1 base; nucleotides not matched to a gene: 3. CDR1 is SGHVS and CDR2 is FNYEAQ in the germline V gene. CDR3 length: 16 residues. The CDR3 reads CASSLVGGGNTGELFF. In DNA form, the CDR3 reads TGTGCCAGCAGCTTAGTGGGCGGGGGGAACACCGGGGAGCTGTTTTTT.

The V call is TRBV5-1, the J call TRBJ1-1; tentative D call: TRBD1 (6 bases). The CDR3 loop spans 14 amino acids. The germline V gene encodes CDR1 SGHRS and CDR2 YFSETQ. V lost 0 bases and J 4 bases, leaving 10 bases between the germline ends. CDR3 sequence reads: CASSLAGGGTEAFF. CDR3 nucleotides: TGCGCCAGCAGCTTGGCTGGAGGGGGCACTGAAGCTTTCTTT.

The J gene is TRBJ1-1, the V gene TRBV6-6; unclear D gene. This CDR3 has 13 amino acids. Germline loops: CDR1 MNHNY, CDR2 SVGAGI (reference sequence). The V and J ends lost 2 bases and 5 bases respectively, with 9 bases between them. This CDR3 reads CASSYTIETEAFF. CDR3 nucleotides: TGTGCCAGCAGTTACACGATAGAAACTGAAGCTTTCTTT.

This clone was observed once. The rearrangement joins TRBV7-9 to TRBJ1-1; TRBD1 is a possible D gene (6 bases). The CDR3 contains 14 residues. V was trimmed by 5 bases and J by 5 bases, leaving 15 bases between them. Germline CDR1 is SEHNR and CDR2 is FQNEAQ (reference sequence). The CDR3 here is CASSPRGGRTEAFF. In nucleotides, the CDR3 is TGTGCCAGCAGCCCCCGAGGGGGGAGGACTGAAGCTTTCTTT.

The chain has TRBV27 and TRBJ2-6; D might be TRBD1 (6 bases). Germline V gene data show CDR1 as MNHEY and CDR2 as SMNVEV (reference sequence). The CDR3 extends over 16 amino acids. V dropped 4 bases and J dropped 0 bases, with 10 bases sitting between them. The CDR3 DNA follows: TGTGCCAGCAGTTACCTGGACAGCTCTGGGGCCAACGTCCTGACTTTC. Translation gives CASSYLDSSGANVLTF.

The chain employs TRBV11-2 and TRBJ1-2; possibly TRBD1 for D (5 bases). Germline V gives CDR1 SGHAT, CDR2 FQNNGV. V was cut by 5 bases and J by 4 bases, with 17 bases left in between. This CDR3 has 15 amino acids. DNA for the CDR3: TGTGCCAGCAGCCTATCACTAGACAGCAGCTATGGCTACACCTTC. This encodes CASSLSLDSSYGYTF. Full variable domain (remainder filled in from reference TRBV11-2 and TRBJ1-2): EAGVAQSPRYKIIEKRQSVAFWCNPISGHATLYWYQQILGQGPKLLIQFQNNGVVDDSQLPKDRFSAERLKGVDSTLKIQPAKLEDSAVYLCASSLSLDSSYGYTFGSGTRLTVV.

The gene calls are TRBV10-3 and TRBJ2-1; D is ambiguous. The CDR3 loop spans 12 amino acids. The V gene lost 7 bases and the J gene lost 2 bases, with 6 bases spanning the gap. Germline values: CDR1 ENHRY, CDR2 SYGVKD. CDR3 sequence: CAIKGTYNEQFF. Here the CDR3 DNA reads TGTGCCATCAAAGGGACCTACAATGAGCAGTTCTTC.

As concerns this clone: Compared with germline, one end of the junction differs, possibly owing to a read error. This sequence joins TRBV7-7 and TRBJ2-6; the D is unclear. Germline lookup yields CDR1 SSHAT and CDR2 FNYEAQ (reference sequence). The CDR3 extends over 15 amino acids. The CDR3 loop is CASSPEGSGANVLTF. CDR3 coding DNA: TGTGCTAGCAGCCCCGAAGGCTCTGGGGCCAACGTCCTGACTTTC.

The J gene is TRBJ1-1, the V gene TRBV6-5, with D perhaps matching TRBD1 (5 bases). The CDR3 is 15 residues long. V was trimmed by 5 bases and J by 0 bases, leaving 13 bases between them. Germline V lookup: CDR1 MNHEY, CDR2 SVGAGI. In nucleotides, the CDR3 is TGTGCCAGCAGTCCCAGACAGATCTTGAACACTGAAGCTTTCTTT. Its translation: CASSPRQILNTEAFF.

The chain employs TRBV19 and TRBJ1-5, with D perhaps matching TRBD1 (6 bases). Per the germline V gene, CDR1 is LNHDA and CDR2 is SQIVND (reference sequence). The CDR3 loop spans 14 amino acids. V was clipped by 4 bases and J by 3 bases, with 10 bases between them. This CDR3 is CASSTYRDNQPQHF. The DNA of the CDR3 is TGTGCCAGTAGTACCTACAGGGACAATCAGCCCCAGCATTTT. Looking up the rest from reference TRBV19 and TRBJ1-5 gives the full variable domain: DGGITQSPKYLFRKEGQNVTLSCEQNLNHDAMYWYRQDPGQGLRLIYYSQIVNDFQKGDIAEGYSVSREKKESFPLTVTSAQKNPTAFYLCASSTYRDNQPQHFGDGTRLSIL.

There are a few counts of this clone. V usage is TRBV29-1 and J usage is TRBJ2-2, with TRBD2 matching 11 bases. There are 16 residues in the CDR3. The germline V gene encodes CDR1 SQVTM and CDR2 ANQGSEA. J was trimmed by 2 bases and V by 1 base; bases with no gene match: 3. This chain's CDR3 is CSVEGLAGLNTGELFF. CDR3 coding DNA: TGCAGCGTTGAAGGACTAGCGGGACTCAACACCGGGGAGCTGTTTTTT.

The V and J genes are TRBV6-5 and TRBJ1-1; D perhaps matches TRBD1 (6 bases). The germline V gene has CDR1 MNHEY and CDR2 SVGAGI. Trimming shortened V by 10 bases and J by 0 bases, and 12 bases separated the two germline ends. The CDR3 has 13 residues. CDR3 sequence (DNA): TGTGCCACCCTACAGGGCCTGAACACTGAAGCTTTCTTT. It codes for CATLQGLNTEAFF.

The chain links TRBV19 to TRBJ2-1, with D hard to call. Trimming pared 5 bases from V and 0 bases from J, leaving 11 bases between. The CDR3 sequence is 15 residues long. The germline V gene encodes CDR1 LNHDA and CDR2 SQIVND (reference sequence). The DNA for the CDR3 is TGTGCCAGTAGTCCCCAACCTAGCTCCTACAATGAGCAGTTCTTC. Translating it yields CASSPQPSSYNEQFF.

V gene TRBV2 combines with J gene TRBJ1-1, with D perhaps TRBD1 (6 bases). The germline gives CDR1 SNHLY, CDR2 FYNNEI. V shed 7 bases and J shed 1 base, with 10 bases lying between them. The CDR3 runs to 13 residues. The DNA of the CDR3 is TGTGCCAGCACCCTGACAGGGAACACTGAAGCTTTCTTT. Protein product: CASTLTGNTEAFF.

V is TRBV9 and J is TRBJ2-1; 9 nucleotides agree with TRBD2. With V trimmed by 4 bases and J by 5 bases, 4 bases remained unmatched. The germline gives CDR1 SGDLS, CDR2 YYNGEE. The CDR3 sequence is 14 residues long. The CDR3 sequence: CASSISGGNNEQFF. In DNA form, the CDR3 reads TGTGCCAGCAGCATAAGCGGGGGGAACAATGAGCAGTTCTTC. The full variable domain, completed using reference TRBV9 and TRBJ2-1, is DSGVTQTPKHLITATGQRVTLRCSPRSGDLSVYWYQQSLDQGLQFLIQYYNGEERAKGNILERFSAQQFPDLHSELNLSSLELGDSALYFCASSISGGNNEQFFGPGTRLTVL.

The chain joins TRBV6-9 to TRBJ2-7, with 11 bases lining up with TRBD2. This CDR3 spans 15 amino acids. Trimming at V came to 2 bases and at J to 3 bases, leaving 3 bases not matched to a gene. The germline CDR1 and CDR2 sequences are MNHGY and SVAAGI. Here the CDR3 DNA reads TGTGCCAGCAGTTATACTAGCGGGAGTAGCTACGAGCAGTACTTC. It is translated as CASSYTSGSSYEQYF.

The J gene is TRBJ1-5, the V gene TRBV19, with 7 bases lining up with TRBD1. This CDR3 has 13 amino acids. The ends lost 6 bases at V and 7 bases at J; junction bases unmatched: 6. Germline V gene data show CDR1 as LNHDA and CDR2 as SQIVND (reference sequence). The CDR3 nucleotides read TGTGCCAGTAGCGACAGGGAGAGACAGCCCCAGCATTTT. It is translated as CASSDRERQPQHF.

V is TRBV5-1 and J is TRBJ1-2; D might be TRBD1 (6 bases). V lost 0 bases and J 7 bases, leaving 10 bases between the germline ends. CDR3 length: 13 amino acids. Germline V gene sequence: CDR1 SGHRS, CDR2 YFSETQ. CDR3 sequence (DNA): TGCGCCAGCAGCTTGGAACAGGGAGGTGGCTACACCTTC. This gives the protein CASSLEQGGGYTF.

The chain carries TRBV7-3 and TRBJ1-2; D may be TRBD1 (5 bases). Deletions cut 1 base from V and 3 bases from J, with 12 bases between. The CDR3 loop spans 15 amino acids. The V gene's germline CDR1 is SGHTA and CDR2 FQGTGA. The CDR3 DNA is TGTGCCAGCAGCTTAATGGGTGGGGGAGACTATGGCTACACCTTC. Translation gives CASSLMGGGDYGYTF.

V usage is TRBV19 and J usage is TRBJ2-3, with D possibly TRBD2 on 6 matching bases. V shed 2 bases and J shed 3 bases, with 18 bases lying between them. CDR1 is LNHDA, CDR2 SQIVND, per germline (reference sequence). CDR3 size: 17 residues. In DNA, the CDR3 is TGTGCCAGTAGTATACCCTCGGAGGGGAGAGGGACAGATACGCAGTATTTT. Protein sequence: CASSIPSEGRGTDTQYF.

The rearrangement uses TRBV20-1 and TRBJ2-5; a possible D gene is TRBD1 (6 bases). Trimming removed 3 bases from V and 5 bases from J, with 19 bases in between. The CDR3 runs to 15 residues. CDR1 and CDR2 (germline): DFQATT, SNEGSKA (reference sequence). CDR3 sequence: CSASRGWVEMETQYF. In nucleotides, the CDR3 is TGCAGTGCTAGTAGGGGGTGGGTGGAAATGGAGACCCAGTACTTC.

This clone was detected only once. The chain combines TRBV6-5 with TRBJ2-2; a weak D match, TRBD1 (6 bases). CDR1 is MNHEY and CDR2 is SVGAGI in the germline V gene. Trimming shortened V by 0 bases and J by 7 bases, and 15 bases separated the two germline ends. The CDR3 is made up of 16 amino acids. CDR3 in DNA: TGTGCCAGCAGTTACTCGGGTGGGGGCGGTAACGGGGAGCTGTTTTTT. Protein: CASSYSGGGGNGELFF.

This chain uses TRBV6-6 with TRBJ1-1, with D maybe TRBD1 (6 bases). The CDR3 totals 16 residues. The V end was cut by 6 bases, the J end by 4 bases, with 21 bases between. Germline loops: CDR1 MNHNY, CDR2 SVGAGI (reference sequence). The CDR3 sequence: CASSPITGSAGTEAFF. The CDR3 nucleotides are TGTGCCAGCAGCCCTATTACAGGGAGTGCGGGCACTGAAGCTTTCTTT.